The 12 T cell receptor beta chains in this list originate from one sample, sequenced in a study of identical twins listed by TCRdb under 2016. The library was prepared using 5' RACE. Sequencer: Illumina HiSeq 2000. Using fastp at Q25 and MiXCR, TCRdb reprocessed the public reads and kept productive beta chains. Each entry is one CDR3 protein sequence, shown with its most common DNA and genes. Within this sample are 500,000 to 650,000 distinct CDR3 sequences, with about 7% of them counted one time only. 1.6% of the sample goes to the ten largest clones. These data were likewise used in another study, on yellow fever vaccine responses in identical twins.

Sequenced material: PBMCs. These receptors all stem from a young woman in good health.

V and J are TRBV7-9 and TRBJ2-7, with 8 bases identical to TRBD2. J lost 5 bases, V lost 4 bases, and 10 bases had no gene match. CDR1 is SEHNR, CDR2 FQNEAQ, per germline (reference sequence). The CDR3 is 15 amino acids. CDR3 protein: CASSSHSGGFDEQYF. In DNA, the CDR3 is TGTGCCAGCAGCTCGCACTCGGGGGGGTTTGACGAGCAGTACTTC.

This clonotype has only a few counts. The chain carries TRBV2 and TRBJ2-7; D gene ambiguous. The CDR3 loop spans 13 amino acids. Germline-derived CDR1 and CDR2 are SNHLY and FYNNEI. Trimming removed 3 bases from V and 2 bases from J, with 8 bases in between. The CDR3 is CASSDRRTYEQYF. For the CDR3, the DNA is TGTGCCAGCAGTGACAGGCGTACCTACGAGCAGTACTTC.

This clonotype came up a few times. The rearrangement uses TRBV3-1 and TRBJ2-7, with D maybe TRBD1 (5 bases). Germline V gene sequence: CDR1 LGHDT, CDR2 YNNKEL (reference sequence). The length of the CDR3 is 13 residues. Deletions cut 1 base from V and 7 bases from J, with 11 bases between. CDR3 bases: TGTGCCAGCAGCCAAGGGGGCTGGCGAGAGCAGTACTTC. It translates to CASSQGGWREQYF.

Ten or more counts support this clonotype. The chain uses TRBV21-1 and TRBJ2-1; the DNA was not compared with TRBD1, the D call given in the table. TRBV21-1 is a recognized pseudogene. This CDR3 comprises 16 residues. The CDR3: CASTLGAVGSNNEQFF. In DNA, the CDR3 is TGTGCCAGCACACTTGGGGCGGTAGGATCTAACAATGAGCAGTTCTTC.

This clonotype was counted ten times or more. The V and J genes are TRBV2 and TRBJ1-5, with no clear D. Germline V CDR1 and CDR2: SNHLY, FYNNEI. This CDR3 region has 13 residues. V was trimmed by 7 bases and J by 4 bases, leaving 11 bases between them. The CDR3 region is CASMGSMNQPQHF. As DNA, the CDR3 is TGTGCCAGCATGGGTTCGATGAATCAGCCCCAGCATTTT.

This clonotype was counted at least ten times. V is TRBV11-2 and J is TRBJ2-1, with D unclear. The CDR3 has 11 amino acids. Germline V gene lookup returns CDR1 SGHAT and CDR2 FQNNGV. The ends were cut back, 1 base at V and 9 bases at J, with 4 bases in the middle. The CDR3 DNA sequence: TGTGCCAGCAGCTTAGGCCGTGAGCAGTTCTTC. This codes for CASSLGREQFF. Supplemented by reference TRBV11-2 and TRBJ2-1, the full variable domain reads EAGVAQSPRYKIIEKRQSVAFWCNPISGHATLYWYQQILGQGPKLLIQFQNNGVVDDSQLPKDRFSAERLKGVDSTLKIQPAKLEDSAVYLCASSLGREQFFGPGTRLTVL.

At least ten counts were recorded for this clonotype. The V and J genes are TRBV7-2 and TRBJ1-5; D uncertain. Germline V CDR1 and CDR2: SGHTA, FQGNSA. The CDR3 runs to 14 residues. With 5 bases removed from V and 3 bases from J, the gap between germline ends came to 11 bases. In DNA, the CDR3 is TGTGCCAGCAGCGGACGGAGCCTCAATCAGCCCCAGCATTTT. It specifies CASSGRSLNQPQHF. The full variable domain, with the rest looked up from reference TRBV7-2 and TRBJ1-5, is GAGVSQSPSNKVTEKGKDVELRCDPISGHTALYWYRQSLGQGLEFLIYFQGNSAPDKSGLPSDRFSAERTGGSVSTLTIQRTQQEDSAVYLCASSGRSLNQPQHFGDGTRLSIL.

The chain combines TRBV5-1 with TRBJ2-1; 8 nucleotides line up with TRBD2. Germline loops: CDR1 SGHRS, CDR2 YFSETQ. Germline trimming cut 4 bases from V and 2 bases from J; bases unmatched to any gene: 5. The CDR3 loop spans 15 amino acids. This chain's CDR3 is CASSTAGATYNEQFF. As DNA, the CDR3 is TGCGCCAGCAGCACAGCGGGAGCAACCTACAATGAGCAGTTCTTC.

V and J are TRBV12-3 or TRBV12-4 and TRBJ2-4; D unclear. V lost 6 bases and J lost 9, with 9 bases in between. The CDR3 spans 11 residues. DNA of the CDR3: TGTGCCAGCAGCCTTTCGGGCATTCAGTACTTC. Its translation is CASSLSGIQYF.

The chain joins TRBV10-3 to TRBJ2-1; D gene unclear. Trimming removed 6 bases from V and 8 bases from J, with 14 bases in between. CDR3 length: 13 amino acids. CDR1 and CDR2 (germline): ENHRY, SYGVKD. CDR3 sequence (DNA): TGTGCCATCAGGAACAAGCCTGGGGATGAGCAGTTCTTC. The encoded protein is CAIRNKPGDEQFF.

The rearrangement joins TRBV6-2 or TRBV6-3 to TRBJ2-7; either TRBD1 or TRBD2 may fit D (5 bases each). The CDR3 extends over 12 amino acids. CDR1 is MNHEY, CDR2 SVGEGT, per germline. V was cut by 7 bases and J by 5 bases, with 12 bases left in between. The CDR3 protein is CASTHRRNEQYF. The DNA of the CDR3 is TGTGCCAGCACCCACAGGAGGAACGAGCAGTACTTC.

The V call is TRBV20-1, the J call TRBJ2-1; the match to TRBD2 covers 12 bases. V was clipped by 3 bases and J by 4 bases; unmatched bases: 10. The CDR3 extends over 17 amino acids. The germline V gene encodes CDR1 DFQATT and CDR2 SNEGSKA (reference sequence). The CDR3 DNA sequence: TGCAGTGCTAGTAACCTAGCGGGAGGGCCGCGGTACAATGAGCAGTTCTTC. This gives the protein CSASNLAGGPRYNEQFF.